This TCR beta chain stems from a study of blood T cell repertoires in COVID-19. Study at large: Collection of acute and convalescent COVID-19 samples took place in the United States, Italy and Spain.

Data came from immunoSEQ multiplex PCR; TCRdb stores just in-frame clones and leaves some out. The sample has just over 85,000 clones; about 89% are singletons. Input material: peripheral blood. The receptor was isolated from a man aged 50 to 59 with acute or convalescent COVID-19.

Here the CDR3 reads CASSTIGQGRTEAFF. The DNA for the CDR3 is TGTGCCAGCAGTACCATAGGACAGGGGCGGACTGAAGCTTTCTTT. The rearrangement uses TRBV28 and TRBJ1-1; 9 bases fit TRBD1. V shed 5 bases and J 5 bases; nucleotides not matched to a gene: 9. CDR1 and CDR2 from the germline V gene are MDHEN and SYDVKM. This CDR3 spans 15 amino acids.